The T cell receptor beta chain under discussion was sequenced for a study of shared clonotypes between healthy human individuals. Study in general: Two women and three men aged 18 to 49 served as donors. Study findings and constraints: Clonotypes not shared had lower generation probabilities than those common to all four donors.

This table comes from immunoSEQ multiplex PCR, and its TCRdb copy is limited to in-frame clones, with some not included. The sample consists of more than 1 million clones, more than 75% of them appearing once. As to this clone: Its antigen remains unidentified.

Every donor was a Caucasian adult from Nashville, Tennessee. The sequence came from a man aged 18 to 30 in good health. Some clones in this sample may be carry-over from other donors' samples. What was sequenced was memory CD4+ T cells from PBMCs. Subset reported: CD45RA-negative fraction.

CDR3 DNA: TGTGCCAGCTCACTCTTACAGGGATCTGATCTCAATGAGCAGTTCTTC. Residues: CASSLLQGSDLNEQFF. V gene TRBV18 combines with J gene TRBJ2-1; D is perhaps TRBD1 (6 bases). Germline CDR1 and CDR2: KGHSH and LQKENI. Between the trimmed V and J ends, which lost 4 bases and 6 bases, there was a span of 19 bases. CDR3 size: 16 residues. The full variable domain, completed using reference TRBV18 and TRBJ2-1, is NAGVMQNPRHLVRRRGQEARLRCSPMKGHSHVYWYRQLPEEGLKFMVYLQKENIIDESGMPKERFSAEFPKEGPSILRIQQVVRGDSAAYFCASSLLQGSDLNEQFFGPGTRLTVL.